These T cell receptor beta chains were read from a single sample in a study of blood T cell repertoires in COVID-19. TCRdb's table, derived via immunoSEQ multiplex PCR, lists solely in-frame clones and lacks some. The data contain more than 100,000 clones, around 87% of them singletons. Material for sequencing was peripheral blood. All receptors derive from an older woman with acute or convalescent COVID-19. Both conserved end residues are part of each CDR3. Fields, in order: V gene, clone size, D gene, J gene, CDR3 protein, CDR3 DNA. D genes are given only for firm matches. Some rows mark clone size as missing; the rest say once, few, many or name a class of expanded clone.

TRBV18	few	NA	TRBJ1-2	CASSPSKGGYTF	TGTGCCAGCTCACCGAGCAAGGGGGGCTACACCTTC
TRBV28	NA	TRBD1	TRBJ1-6	CASSRQGSRSPLHF	TGTGCCAGCAGCCGACAGGGGTCGCGTTCACCCCTCCACTTT
TRBV6-4	NA	NA	TRBJ1-1	CASRQDHHAPTEAFF	TGTGCCAGCAGACAGGACCATCATGCTCCCACTGAAGCTTTCTTT
TRBV6-2/TRBV6-3	NA	TRBD2	TRBJ2-1	CASSYGLAGGGNEQFF	TGTGCCAGCAGTTACGGCCTAGCGGGAGGGGGGAATGAGCAGTTCTTC
TRBV5-1	NA	TRBD1	TRBJ1-2	CASSVTGQAGYTF	TGCGCCAGCTCCGTAACTGGACAGGCGGGCTACACCTTC
TRBV11-2	NA	NA	TRBJ2-7	CASSPERTYEQYF	TGTGCCAGCAGCCCAGAGCGGACCTACGAGCAGTACTTC
TRBV9	NA	NA	TRBJ2-1	CASSVGGAGGNEQFF	TGTGCCAGCAGCGTAGGTGGGGCAGGGGGGAATGAGCAGTTCTTC
TRBV29-1	NA	NA	TRBJ1-1	CSVGGAGLGTEAFF	TGCAGCGTTGGGGGTGCGGGGCTTGGCACTGAAGCTTTCTTT
TRBV3-1/TRBV3-2	NA	NA	TRBJ1-5	CASSPTENQPQHF	TGTGCCAGCAGCCCTACGGAGAATCAGCCCCAGCATTTT
TRBV7-8	once	NA	TRBJ1-3	CASSPIVSGNTIYF	TGTGCCAGCAGCCCTATTGTATCTGGAAACACCATATATTTT
TRBV2	NA	NA	TRBJ1-2	CASTYSSNDYGYTF	TGTGCCAGCACCTACAGCTCGAACGACTATGGCTACACCTTC
TRBV7-2	NA	TRBD2	TRBJ2-3	CASSTTLPGGMKGTDTQYF	TGTGCCAGCAGCACCACCCTCCCGGGAGGAATGAAGGGCACAGATACGCAGTATTTT
TRBV9	NA	NA	TRBJ2-1	CASSVEPWTTLYNEQFF	TGTGCCAGCAGCGTAGAACCCTGGACTACCCTCTACAATGAGCAGTTCTTC
TRBV19	NA	TRBD1	TRBJ2-6	CASSIEDRWGSGANVLTF	TGTGCCAGTAGTATAGAGGACAGGTGGGGCTCTGGGGCCAACGTCCTGACTTTC
TRBV18	NA	NA	TRBJ2-1	CASSSTQDNEQFF	TGTGCCAGCTCATCAACACAAGACAATGAGCAGTTCTTC
TRBV25-1	NA	TRBD1	TRBJ1-1	CASMQDRTNTEAFF	TGTGCCAGCATGCAGGACAGGACGAACACTGAAGCTTTCTTT
TRBV7-3	NA	NA	TRBJ2-6	CASSRNTGLSGANVLTF	TGTGCCAGCAGCCGCAATACAGGGCTCTCTGGGGCCAACGTCCTGACTTTC
TRBV19	NA	TRBD2	TRBJ2-1	CASSRTSGALGNEQFF	TGTGCCAGTAGTAGAACTAGCGGGGCCCTAGGCAATGAGCAGTTCTTC
TRBV28	NA	NA	TRBJ1-6	CASSSLGEGGNSPLHF	TGTGCCAGCAGTTCTCTCGGGGAGGGAGGTAATTCACCCCTCCACTTT
TRBV28	few	NA	TRBJ1-4	CASSGRGHEKLFF	TGTGCCAGCAGTGGCAGGGGTCATGAAAAACTGTTTTTT
TRBV9	NA	NA	TRBJ1-6	CASSVEGGVGSPLHF	TGTGCCAGCAGCGTAGAAGGGGGGGTTGGATCACCCCTCCACTTT
TRBV6-1	NA	NA	TRBJ1-1	CASNELGGGWDTEAFF	TGTGCCAGCAATGAACTCGGGGGGGGTTGGGACACTGAAGCTTTCTTT
TRBV6-5	NA	NA	TRBJ1-2	CASSYPDRDYGYTF	TGTGCCAGCAGTTACCCCGACAGAGACTATGGCTACACCTTC
TRBV29-1	NA	TRBD2	TRBJ2-3	CSGLGLAEGADTQYF	TGCAGCGGGTTAGGACTAGCGGAGGGGGCAGATACGCAGTATTTT
TRBV28	NA	NA	TRBJ1-5	CASRPGGNWDSNQPQHF	TGTGCCAGCAGACCTGGCGGGAATTGGGATAGCAATCAGCCCCAGCATTTT
TRBV7-2	NA	NA	TRBJ1-5	CASSLDSYSNQPQHF	TGTGCCAGCAGCTTAGACAGTTATAGCAATCAGCCCCAGCATTTT
TRBV15	NA	NA	TRBJ2-2	CATSSSRNTGELFF	TGTGCCACCAGCTCCTCCCGGAACACCGGGGAGCTGTTTTTT
TRBV6-5	NA	TRBD1	TRBJ1-6	CASSLDRGNSPLHF	TGTGCCAGCAGTCTAGACAGGGGAAATTCACCCCTCCACTTT
TRBV6-2/TRBV6-3	NA	NA	TRBJ1-5	CASSYGALRPQHF	TGTGCCAGCAGTTATGGGGCTCTTAGGCCCCAGCATTTT
TRBV18	NA	TRBD1	TRBJ1-1	CASSSDRGTEAFF	TGTGCCAGCTCATCGGACAGGGGCACTGAAGCTTTCTTT
TRBV9	NA	TRBD1	TRBJ1-2	CASSVITGGAGGYTF	TGTGCCAGCAGCGTCATAACAGGGGGCGCGGGTGGCTACACCTTC
TRBV6-5	NA	NA	TRBJ2-3	CASSYLDQRGDTQYF	TGTGCCAGCAGCTATTTGGACCAAAGGGGCGATACGCAGTATTTT
TRBV12-3/TRBV12-4	NA	NA	TRBJ2-7	CASSFSLIREQYF	TGTGCCAGCAGTTTCTCCCTGATTCGGGAGCAGTACTTC
TRBV4-1	few	NA	TRBJ2-2	CASSQDVGRNTGELFF	TGCGCCAGCAGCCAAGATGTGGGGAGGAACACCGGGGAGCTGTTTTTT
TRBV7-3	few	TRBD1	TRBJ1-1	CASSLTLDRGSEAFF	TGTGCCAGCAGCTTAACGCTGGACAGGGGTTCTGAAGCTTTCTTT
TRBV5-5	NA	TRBD2	TRBJ2-5	CASSRGLAGVEETQYF	TGTGCCAGCAGCCGGGGACTAGCGGGAGTCGAGGAGACCCAGTACTTC
TRBV29-1	NA	TRBD2	TRBJ2-1	CSVGAGTSWGSDEQFF	TGCAGCGTAGGGGCGGGGACTAGCTGGGGTAGCGATGAGCAGTTCTTC
TRBV19	NA	NA	TRBJ1-2	CASSRRSNYGYTF	TGTGCCAGTAGTAGGAGGTCAAACTATGGCTACACCTTC
TRBV19	NA	NA	TRBJ1-4	CASSWRGSSEKLFF	TGTGCCAGTAGTTGGCGGGGATCGAGTGAAAAACTGTTTTTT
TRBV19	NA	TRBD2	TRBJ2-3	CASSMTAGAPATQYF	TGTGCCAGTAGTATGACGGCGGGAGCACCGGCTACGCAGTATTTT
TRBV28	NA	NA	TRBJ1-5	CASSLLTANNQPQHF	TGTGCCAGCAGTTTACTGACAGCCAACAATCAGCCCCAGCATTTT
TRBV6-4	NA	TRBD2	TRBJ2-1	CASSDGLAVFNEQFF	TGTGCCAGCAGTGACGGACTAGCGGTCTTCAATGAGCAGTTCTTC
TRBV21-1	NA	NA	TRBJ2-7	CASSPRIAYEQYF	TGTGCCAGCAGCCCCAGGATCGCCTACGAGCAGTACTTC
TRBV5-1	NA	NA	TRBJ2-1	CASSQLPEGEQFF	TGCGCCAGCAGCCAGTTACCGGAGGGTGAGCAGTTCTTC
TRBV28	NA	NA	TRBJ1-1	CASRVRKKMNTEAFF	TGTGCCAGCAGGGTTAGAAAGAAGATGAACACTGAAGCTTTCTTT
TRBV4-2	few	NA	TRBJ2-7	CASSQDSNGSYEQYF	TGTGCCAGCAGCCAAGATTCGAACGGTTCCTACGAGCAGTACTTC
TRBV4-2	NA	NA	TRBJ2-1	CASSQMWGEHNEQFF	TGTGCCAGCAGCCAAATGTGGGGGGAGCACAATGAGCAGTTCTTC
TRBV7-9	NA	NA	TRBJ1-2	CASSDNYGYTF	TGTGCCAGCAGCGACAATTATGGCTACACCTTC
TRBV11-2	many	NA	TRBJ1-1	CASSLDRGTLEAFF	TGTGCCAGCAGCTTAGATCGGGGGACCCTTGAAGCTTTCTTT
TRBV28	NA	TRBD1	TRBJ1-2	CASSTGVDNYGYTF	TGTGCCAGCAGTACAGGGGTTGACAACTATGGCTACACCTTC
TRBV10-1	NA	TRBD1	TRBJ2-1	CASSETGRGLDEQFF	TGCGCCAGCAGTGAGACCGGCAGGGGGCTCGATGAGCAGTTCTTC
TRBV5-1	once	NA	TRBJ2-1	CASSLAAGSSYNEQFF	TGCGCCAGCAGCTTGGCCGCGGGTAGCTCCTACAATGAGCAGTTCTTC
TRBV25-1	once	NA	TRBJ2-7	CASRSHEYEQYF	TGTGCCTCCCGGAGTCACGAATACGAGCAGTACTTC
TRBV10-3	once	TRBD2	TRBJ2-1	CAISDPLVGAGDADEQFF	TGTGCCATCAGTGACCCCCTCGTTGGAGCGGGAGACGCTGATGAGCAGTTCTTC